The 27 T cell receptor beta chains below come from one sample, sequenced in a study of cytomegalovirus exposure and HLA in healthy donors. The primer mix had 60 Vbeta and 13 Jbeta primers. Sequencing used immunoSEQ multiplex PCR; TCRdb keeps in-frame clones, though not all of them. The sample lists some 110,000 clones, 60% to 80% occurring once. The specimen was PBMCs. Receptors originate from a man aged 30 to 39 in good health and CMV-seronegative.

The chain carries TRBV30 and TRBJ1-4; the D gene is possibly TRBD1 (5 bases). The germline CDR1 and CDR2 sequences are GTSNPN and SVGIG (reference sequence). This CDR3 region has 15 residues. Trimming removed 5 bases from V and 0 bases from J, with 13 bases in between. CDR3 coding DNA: TGTGCCTGGTCCCGACGGGGGGCAACTAATGAAAAACTGTTTTTT. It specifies CAWSRRGATNEKLFF.

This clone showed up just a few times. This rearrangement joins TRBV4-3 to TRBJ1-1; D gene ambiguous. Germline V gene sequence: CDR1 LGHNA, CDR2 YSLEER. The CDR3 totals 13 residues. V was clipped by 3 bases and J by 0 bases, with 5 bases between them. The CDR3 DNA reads TGCGCCAGCAGCCATCTAGTGAACACTGAAGCTTTCTTT. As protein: CASSHLVNTEAFF.

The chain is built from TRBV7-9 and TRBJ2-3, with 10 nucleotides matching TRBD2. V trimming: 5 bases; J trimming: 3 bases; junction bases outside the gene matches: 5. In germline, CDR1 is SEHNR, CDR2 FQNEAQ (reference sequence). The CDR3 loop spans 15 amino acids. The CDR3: CASSRIAGGTDTQYF. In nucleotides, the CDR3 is TGTGCCAGCAGCCGAATAGCGGGAGGTACAGATACGCAGTATTTT.

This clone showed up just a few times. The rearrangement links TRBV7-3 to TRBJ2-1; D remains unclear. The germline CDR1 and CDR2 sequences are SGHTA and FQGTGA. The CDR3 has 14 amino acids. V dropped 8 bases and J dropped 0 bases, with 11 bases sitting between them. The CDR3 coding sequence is TGTGCCAGCGGAGACTCGAGCTCCTACAATGAGCAGTTCTTC. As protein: CASGDSSSYNEQFF.

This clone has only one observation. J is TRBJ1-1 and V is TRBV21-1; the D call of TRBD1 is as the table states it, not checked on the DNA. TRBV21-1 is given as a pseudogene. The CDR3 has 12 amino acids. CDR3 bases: TGTGCCAGCAGCATCCGGACAGGGGAGGCTTTCTTT. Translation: CASSIRTGEAFF.

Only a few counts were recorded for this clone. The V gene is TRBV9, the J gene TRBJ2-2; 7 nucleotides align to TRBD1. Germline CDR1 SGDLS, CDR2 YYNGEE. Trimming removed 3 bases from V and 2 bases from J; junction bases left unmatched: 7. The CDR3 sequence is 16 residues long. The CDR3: CASSDDREDNTGELFF. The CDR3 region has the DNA TGTGCCAGCAGCGATGACAGGGAAGACAACACCGGGGAGCTGTTTTTT.

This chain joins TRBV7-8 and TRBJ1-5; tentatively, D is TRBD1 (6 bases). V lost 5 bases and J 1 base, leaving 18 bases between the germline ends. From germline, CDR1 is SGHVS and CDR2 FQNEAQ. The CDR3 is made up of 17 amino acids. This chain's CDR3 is CASSTRTALGSNQPQHF. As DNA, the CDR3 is TGTGCCAGCAGCACCAGGACAGCATTGGGCAGCAATCAGCCCCAGCATTTT.

CDR3 residues: CASSLGSKNIQYF. CDR3 DNA sequence: TGTGCCAGCAGCTTGGGCTCCAAAAACATTCAGTACTTC. V gene TRBV7-2 combines with J gene TRBJ2-4; D call uncertain. CDR1 and CDR2 from the germline V gene are SGHTA and FQGNSA. CDR3 length: 13 residues. Deletions cut 3 bases from V and 2 bases from J, with 5 bases between.

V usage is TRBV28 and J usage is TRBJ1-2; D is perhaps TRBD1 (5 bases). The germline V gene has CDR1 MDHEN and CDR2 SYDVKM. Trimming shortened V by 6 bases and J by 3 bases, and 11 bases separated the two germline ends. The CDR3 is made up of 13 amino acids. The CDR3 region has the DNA TGTGCCAGCAGCCAGGGTAAGGACTATGGCTACACCTTC. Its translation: CASSQGKDYGYTF.

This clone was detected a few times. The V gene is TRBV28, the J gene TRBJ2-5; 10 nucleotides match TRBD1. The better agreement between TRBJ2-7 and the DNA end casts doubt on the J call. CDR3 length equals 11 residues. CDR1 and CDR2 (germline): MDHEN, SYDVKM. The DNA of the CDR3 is TGTGCCAGCCGGACAGGGGGCGAGCAGTACTTC. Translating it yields CASRTGGEQYF.

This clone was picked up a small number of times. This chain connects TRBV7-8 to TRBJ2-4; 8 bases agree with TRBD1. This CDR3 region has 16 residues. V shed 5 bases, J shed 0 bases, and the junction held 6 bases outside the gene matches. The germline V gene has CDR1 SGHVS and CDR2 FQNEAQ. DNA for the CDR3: TGTGCCAGCAGCAAAATGGACAGGGTAGCCAAAAACATTCAGTACTTC. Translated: CASSKMDRVAKNIQYF.

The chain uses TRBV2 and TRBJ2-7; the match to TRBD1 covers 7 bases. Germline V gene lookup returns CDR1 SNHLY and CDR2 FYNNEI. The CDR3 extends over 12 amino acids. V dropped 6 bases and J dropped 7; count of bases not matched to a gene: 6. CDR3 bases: TGTGCCAGCAGCCCGACAGGGTGGGAGCAGTACTTC. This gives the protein CASSPTGWEQYF.

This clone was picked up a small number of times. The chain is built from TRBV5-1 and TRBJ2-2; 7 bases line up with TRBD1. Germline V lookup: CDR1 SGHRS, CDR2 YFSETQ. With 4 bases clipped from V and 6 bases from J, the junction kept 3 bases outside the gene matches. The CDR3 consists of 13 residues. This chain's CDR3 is CASSIGQAGELFF. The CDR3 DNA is TGCGCCAGCAGCATTGGACAGGCCGGGGAGCTGTTTTTT.

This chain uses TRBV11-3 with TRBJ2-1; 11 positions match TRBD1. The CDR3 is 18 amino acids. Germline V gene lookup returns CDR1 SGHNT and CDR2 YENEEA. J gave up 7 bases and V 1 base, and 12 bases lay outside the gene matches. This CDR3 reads CASSLGHGTGGQGNEQFF. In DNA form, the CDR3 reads TGTGCCAGCAGCTTAGGCCACGGGACAGGGGGGCAAGGGAATGAGCAGTTCTTC.

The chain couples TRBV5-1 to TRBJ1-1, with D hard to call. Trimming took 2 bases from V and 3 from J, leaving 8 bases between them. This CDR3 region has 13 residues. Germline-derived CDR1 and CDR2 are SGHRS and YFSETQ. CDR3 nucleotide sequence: TGCGCCAGCAGCTTCGACGGGGACACTGAAGCTTTCTTT. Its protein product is CASSFDGDTEAFF.

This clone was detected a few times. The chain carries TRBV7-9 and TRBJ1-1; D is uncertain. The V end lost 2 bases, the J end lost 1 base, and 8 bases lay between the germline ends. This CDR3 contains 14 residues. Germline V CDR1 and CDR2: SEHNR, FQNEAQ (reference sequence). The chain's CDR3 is CASSLSAGNTEAFF. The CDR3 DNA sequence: TGTGCCAGCAGCTTATCTGCGGGGAACACTGAAGCTTTCTTT. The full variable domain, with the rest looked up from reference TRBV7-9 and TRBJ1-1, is DTGVSQNPRHKITKRGQNVTFRCDPISEHNRLYWYRQTLGQGPEFLTYFQNEAQLEKSRLLSDRFSAERPKGSFSTLEIQRTEQGDSAMYLCASSLSAGNTEAFFGQGTRLTVV.

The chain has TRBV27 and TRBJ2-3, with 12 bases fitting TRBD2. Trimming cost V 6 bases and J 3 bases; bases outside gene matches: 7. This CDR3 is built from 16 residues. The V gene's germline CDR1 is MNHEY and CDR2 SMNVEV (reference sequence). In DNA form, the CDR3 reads TGTGCCAGCAGCTGGGAGCTAGCGGGAGGGACAGATACGCAGTATTTT. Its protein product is CASSWELAGGTDTQYF.

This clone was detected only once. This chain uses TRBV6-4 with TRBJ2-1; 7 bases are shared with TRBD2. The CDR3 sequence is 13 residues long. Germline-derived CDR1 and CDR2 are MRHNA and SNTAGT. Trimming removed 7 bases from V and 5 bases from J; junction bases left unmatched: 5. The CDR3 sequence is CASTWTSNNEQFF. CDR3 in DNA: TGTGCCAGCACTTGGACTAGTAACAATGAGCAGTTCTTC.

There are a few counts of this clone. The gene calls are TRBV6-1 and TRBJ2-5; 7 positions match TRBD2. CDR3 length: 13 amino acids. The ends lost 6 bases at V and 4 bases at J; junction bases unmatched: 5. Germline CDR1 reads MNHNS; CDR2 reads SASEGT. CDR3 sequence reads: CASRAGSGETQYF. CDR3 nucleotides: TGTGCCAGCAGAGCGGGAAGTGGAGAGACCCAGTACTTC.

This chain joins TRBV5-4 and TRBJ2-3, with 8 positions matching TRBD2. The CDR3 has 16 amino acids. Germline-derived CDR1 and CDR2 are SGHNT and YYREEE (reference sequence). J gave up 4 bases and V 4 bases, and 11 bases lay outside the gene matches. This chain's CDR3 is CASSTPGLGEADTQYF. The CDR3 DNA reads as TGTGCCAGCAGCACACCGGGACTAGGGGAGGCAGATACGCAGTATTTT.

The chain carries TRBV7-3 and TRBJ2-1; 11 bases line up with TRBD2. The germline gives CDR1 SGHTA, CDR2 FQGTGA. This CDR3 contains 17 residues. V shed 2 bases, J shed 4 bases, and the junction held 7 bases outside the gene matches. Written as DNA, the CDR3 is TGTGCCAGCAGCTTAGGAGGGGGACTAGCGGCATACAATGAGCAGTTCTTC. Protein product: CASSLGGGLAAYNEQFF.

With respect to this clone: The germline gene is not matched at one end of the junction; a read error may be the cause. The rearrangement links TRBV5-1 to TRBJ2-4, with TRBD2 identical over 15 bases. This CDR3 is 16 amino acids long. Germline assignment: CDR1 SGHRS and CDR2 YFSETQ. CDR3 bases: TGCGCCAGCAGCCGGGGACTAGCGGGAGGCGGGAACAGTCAGTACTTC. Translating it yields CASSRGLAGGGNSQYF.

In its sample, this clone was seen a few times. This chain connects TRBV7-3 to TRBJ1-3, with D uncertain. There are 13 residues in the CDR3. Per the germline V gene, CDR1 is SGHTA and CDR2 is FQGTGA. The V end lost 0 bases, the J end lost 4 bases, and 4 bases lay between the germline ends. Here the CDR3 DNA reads TGTGCCAGCAGCTTAACAGCCGGAAACACCATATATTTT. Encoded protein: CASSLTAGNTIYF.

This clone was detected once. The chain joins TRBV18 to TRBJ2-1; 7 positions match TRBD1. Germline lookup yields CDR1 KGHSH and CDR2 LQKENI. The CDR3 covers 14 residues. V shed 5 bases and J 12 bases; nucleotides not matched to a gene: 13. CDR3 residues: CASSSKGQASGQFF. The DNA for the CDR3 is TGTGCCAGCTCATCGAAAGGACAGGCCTCGGGGCAGTTCTTC.

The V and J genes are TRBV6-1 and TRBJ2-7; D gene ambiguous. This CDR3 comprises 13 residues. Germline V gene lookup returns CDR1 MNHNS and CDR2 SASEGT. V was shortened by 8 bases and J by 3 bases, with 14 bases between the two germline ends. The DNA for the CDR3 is TGTGCCAGCGCCGGAAGAGGTAACTACGAGCAGTACTTC. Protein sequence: CASAGRGNYEQYF.

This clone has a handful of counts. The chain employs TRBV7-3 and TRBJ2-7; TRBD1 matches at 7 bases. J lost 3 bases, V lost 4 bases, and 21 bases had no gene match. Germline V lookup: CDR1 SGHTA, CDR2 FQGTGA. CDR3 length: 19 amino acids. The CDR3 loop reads CASSSVRGQQGPSLYEQYF. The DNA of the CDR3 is TGTGCCAGCAGCTCCGTACGGGGACAGCAGGGTCCCTCTCTCTACGAGCAGTACTTC.

The CDR3 protein is CASSLPRGLGADEQFF. The CDR3 DNA reads as TGTGCCAGCAGCTTGCCCCGGGGTCTGGGGGCCGATGAGCAGTTCTTC. J is TRBJ2-1 and V is TRBV5-4, with D possibly matching TRBD1 (6 bases). Per germline, CDR1 SGHNT and CDR2 YYREEE (reference sequence). The ends were cut back, 1 base at V and 8 bases at J, with 19 bases in the middle. CDR3 length: 16 amino acids.